Each of the 22 T cell receptor beta chains below was sequenced from the same sample in a study of CD8 T cells in Susac syndrome. Reverse transcription used about 0.5 to 1 ug RNA and random hexamers. TCRdb re-derived calls from the immunoSEQ multiplex PCR reads in MiXCR, one entry per CDR3 protein. The sample has roughly 190,000 distinct CDR3 sequences; 85% to 95% are singletons. The sample comprised CD4+ T cells from PBMCs. These receptors all stem from a human donor in good health.

This chain connects TRBV5-1 to TRBJ2-7, with 7 nucleotides matching TRBD1. V shed 4 bases and J 5 bases; nucleotides not matched to a gene: 9. The CDR3 is 14 residues long. Germline V CDR1 and CDR2: SGHRS, YFSETQ. The DNA for the CDR3 is TGCGCCAGCAGCCCGACGACAGGGAAGCACGAGCAGTACTTC. Translation gives CASSPTTGKHEQYF.

The chain employs TRBV28 and TRBJ1-1; D unresolved. The CDR3 has 16 residues. The V and J ends lost 3 bases and 0 bases respectively, with 14 bases between them. The germline gives CDR1 MDHEN, CDR2 SYDVKM. For the CDR3, the DNA is TGTGCCAGCAGTTTCTACCTGACATTCGTGAACACTGAAGCTTTCTTT. Translating it yields CASSFYLTFVNTEAFF.

The gene calls are TRBV6-5 and TRBJ2-7, with 8 positions matching TRBD2. CDR3 size: 13 residues. Germline loops: CDR1 MNHEY, CDR2 SVGAGI. The trim removed 6 bases at V and 4 bases at J, leaving 5 bases unmatched. The CDR3 protein is CASRSGRGYEQYF. In DNA, the CDR3 is TGTGCCAGCAGGAGCGGGAGAGGGTACGAGCAGTACTTC.

The V call is TRBV29-1, the J call TRBJ2-3; 10 bases are shared with TRBD2. Unmatched junction bases numbered 2, after V lost 7 bases and J lost 1 base. Germline V CDR1 and CDR2: SQVTM, ANQGSEA. The CDR3 has 13 residues. CDR3 residues: CSDLAGGTDTQYF. CDR3 bases: TGCAGCGATCTAGCGGGGGGCACAGATACGCAGTATTTT.

The chain joins TRBV18 to TRBJ2-2; 13 bases map to TRBD2. Germline assignment: CDR1 KGHSH and CDR2 LQKENI. The CDR3 extends over 17 amino acids. Trimming cost V 2 bases and J 3 bases; bases outside gene matches: 3. The chain's CDR3 is CASSPGTSGIHTGELFF. CDR3 sequence (DNA): TGTGCCAGCTCACCAGGGACTAGCGGGATCCACACCGGGGAGCTGTTTTTT.

The chain couples TRBV20-1 to TRBJ2-3, with 7 bases matching TRBD2. Unmatched junction bases numbered 3, after V lost 3 bases and J lost 6 bases. There are 12 residues in the CDR3. Per the germline V gene, CDR1 is DFQATT and CDR2 is SNEGSKA (reference sequence). The CDR3 protein is CSASGRADTQYF. CDR3 bases: TGCAGTGCTAGTGGGAGGGCGGATACGCAGTATTTT.

The chain employs TRBV9 and TRBJ2-7; 7 nucleotides match TRBD1. Germline-derived CDR1 and CDR2 are SGDLS and YYNGEE. V lost 4 bases to trimming and J lost 3 bases; unmatched junction nucleotides: 10. This CDR3 contains 15 residues. The chain's CDR3 is CASSPRQGSGYEQYF. CDR3 coding DNA: TGTGCCAGCAGCCCCCGACAGGGTTCAGGCTACGAGCAGTACTTC.

This clonotype occurred a few times. The rearrangement uses TRBV7-2 and TRBJ1-2; 7 bases align to TRBD1. The CDR3 is made up of 13 amino acids. Looked up from germline, CDR1 is SGHTA and CDR2 is FQGNSA. Trimming at V came to 1 base and at J to 4 bases, leaving 0 bases not matched to a gene. The CDR3 protein is CASSLGQGYGYTF. In DNA form, the CDR3 reads TGTGCCAGCAGCTTAGGACAGGGCTATGGCTACACCTTC.

This clonotype has only one observation. This chain joins TRBV3-1 and TRBJ1-1, with D hard to call. Looked up from germline, CDR1 is LGHDT and CDR2 is YNNKEL (reference sequence). This CDR3 contains 11 residues. V lost 1 base and J 7 bases, leaving 4 bases between the germline ends. CDR3 in amino acids: CASSQGFEAFF. The CDR3 DNA reads as TGTGCCAGCAGCCAAGGCTTTGAAGCTTTCTTT.

The chain links TRBV12-3 or TRBV12-4 to TRBJ1-2, with D perhaps matching TRBD1 (5 bases). This CDR3 comprises 14 residues. Trimming stripped 3 bases from V and 0 bases from J, with 8 bases between. The CDR3 spells CASSFQGTNYGYTF. As DNA, the CDR3 is TGTGCCAGCAGTTTCCAGGGAACTAACTATGGCTACACCTTC.

This chain uses TRBV6-1 with TRBJ2-1; TRBD2 matches 7 bases. Germline trimming cut 8 bases from V and 0 bases from J; bases unmatched to any gene: 10. Germline V gene lookup returns CDR1 MNHNS and CDR2 SASEGT. The CDR3 sequence is 16 residues long. For the CDR3, the DNA is TGTGCCAGCCGTCGCGGGACTACTTTCTCCTACAATGAGCAGTTCTTC. This gives the protein CASRRGTTFSYNEQFF.

The V call is TRBV28, the J call TRBJ1-5, with D maybe TRBD1 (5 bases). Between the trimmed V and J ends, which lost 10 bases and 7 bases, there was a span of 14 bases. Germline values: CDR1 MDHEN, CDR2 SYDVKM. The CDR3 extends over 12 amino acids. The CDR3 spells CATREEGQPQHF. CDR3 DNA sequence: TGTGCCACTCGGGAGGAGGGGCAGCCCCAGCATTTT.

The rearrangement uses TRBV29-1 and TRBJ2-3; the D gene is possibly TRBD2 (7 bases). This CDR3 has 11 amino acids. Germline V gives CDR1 SQVTM, CDR2 ANQGSEA. Here the CDR3 DNA reads TGCATCGGGGGGCTCGCAGATACGCAGTATTTT. Amino acids: CIGGLADTQYF.

The J gene is TRBJ1-2, the V gene TRBV29-1; 7 bases fit TRBD1. The germline gives CDR1 SQVTM, CDR2 ANQGSEA. The CDR3 consists of 14 residues. The ends lost 6 bases at V and 4 bases at J; junction bases unmatched: 11. DNA for the CDR3: TGCAGCGTCAGGGAACAGGGGCGCCTCTATGGCTACACCTTC. Protein: CSVREQGRLYGYTF.

V and J are TRBV29-1 and TRBJ1-5; the D gene is possibly TRBD1 (5 bases). Trimming cost V 7 bases and J 0 bases, with 13 bases left between them. The CDR3 length is 14 residues. Germline V gene data show CDR1 as SQVTM and CDR2 as ANQGSEA. The CDR3: CSADDSHSNQPQHF. The DNA for the CDR3 is TGCAGCGCCGACGACAGTCATAGCAATCAGCCCCAGCATTTT.

This clonotype was picked up one time. The V gene is TRBV19, the J gene TRBJ2-2; possible D gene TRBD2, 5 bases. CDR1 and CDR2 (germline): LNHDA, SQIVND (reference sequence). The ends were cut back, 4 bases at V and 0 bases at J, with 9 bases in the middle. This CDR3 has 15 residues. The CDR3 region is CASSTGVTNTGELFF. CDR3 nucleotide sequence: TGTGCCAGTAGTACCGGGGTAACGAACACCGGGGAGCTGTTTTTT. Using reference TRBV19 and TRBJ2-2 for the parts outside the CDR3, the full variable domain is DGGITQSPKYLFRKEGQNVTLSCEQNLNHDAMYWYRQDPGQGLRLIYYSQIVNDFQKGDIAEGYSVSREKKESFPLTVTSAQKNPTAFYLCASSTGVTNTGELFFGEGSRLTVL.

This chain uses TRBV20-1 with TRBJ2-5, with TRBD2 matching 12 bases. J gave up 7 bases and V 5 bases, and 8 bases lay outside the gene matches. The CDR3 has 14 residues. Looked up from germline, CDR1 is DFQATT and CDR2 is SNEGSKA (reference sequence). The DNA for the CDR3 is TGCAGTGCTCAGACTAGCGGGAGTCCAGGGACCCAGTACTTC. Amino acids: CSAQTSGSPGTQYF.

The genes are TRBV7-9 and TRBJ1-3; D is undetermined. The CDR3 spans 17 residues. Germline lookup yields CDR1 SEHNR and CDR2 FQNEAQ (reference sequence). V lost 4 bases and J lost 0, with 16 bases in between. The CDR3 protein is CASSSPSEGPSGNTIYF. In DNA form, the CDR3 reads TGTGCCAGCAGCTCCCCCAGTGAGGGCCCCTCTGGAAACACCATATATTTT.

This sequence joins TRBV2 and TRBJ2-1; 11 bases match TRBD2. This CDR3 has 14 amino acids. The germline CDR1 and CDR2 sequences are SNHLY and FYNNEI. The ends lost 7 bases at V and 4 bases at J; junction bases unmatched: 3. The CDR3 here is CASKIAGGYNEQFF. CDR3 DNA sequence: TGTGCCAGCAAAATAGCGGGAGGGTACAATGAGCAGTTCTTC.

This clonotype has a single count. This chain connects TRBV7-9 to TRBJ1-2; D is unclear. Germline loops: CDR1 SEHNR, CDR2 FQNEAQ (reference sequence). CDR3 size: 12 residues. V was cut by 4 bases and J by 4 bases, with 7 bases left in between. CDR3 amino acids: CASSSISYGYTF. CDR3 DNA: TGTGCCAGCAGCTCTATTAGCTATGGCTACACCTTC.

V is TRBV29-1 and J is TRBJ2-1; D is perhaps TRBD2 (5 bases). The germline V gene has CDR1 SQVTM and CDR2 ANQGSEA. Trimming pared 4 bases from V and 8 bases from J, leaving 12 bases between. The CDR3 is 12 amino acids. The CDR3 sequence is CSVVGPSYEQFF. The CDR3 DNA reads TGCAGCGTTGTTGGCCCTAGCTATGAGCAGTTCTTC.

The J gene is TRBJ2-7, the V gene TRBV19, with a tentative D call TRBD1 (6 bases). Per germline, CDR1 LNHDA and CDR2 SQIVND (reference sequence). V dropped 2 bases and J dropped 2 bases, with 10 bases sitting between them. This CDR3 is 14 amino acids long. CDR3 in DNA: TGTGCCAGTAGTATAAGCTGGACAGCCTACGAGCAGTACTTC. It yields the protein CASSISWTAYEQYF.